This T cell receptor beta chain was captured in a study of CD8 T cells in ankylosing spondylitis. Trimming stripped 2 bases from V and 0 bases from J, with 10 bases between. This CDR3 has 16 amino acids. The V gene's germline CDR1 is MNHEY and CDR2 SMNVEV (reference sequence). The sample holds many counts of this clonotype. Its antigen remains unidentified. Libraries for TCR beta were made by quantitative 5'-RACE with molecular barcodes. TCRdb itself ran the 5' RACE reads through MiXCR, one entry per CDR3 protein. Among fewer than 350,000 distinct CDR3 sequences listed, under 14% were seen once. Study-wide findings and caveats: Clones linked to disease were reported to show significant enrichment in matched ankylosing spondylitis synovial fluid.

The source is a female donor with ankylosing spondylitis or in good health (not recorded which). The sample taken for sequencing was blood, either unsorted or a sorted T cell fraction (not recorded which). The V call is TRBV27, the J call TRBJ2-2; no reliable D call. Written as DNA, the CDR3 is TGTGCCAGCAGTTTAGTTGAAGGCGCGAACACCGGGGAGCTGTTTTTT. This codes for CASSLVEGANTGELFF.